This T cell receptor beta chain was obtained from a study of blood T cell repertoires in COVID-19. About the research overall: Acute-phase and convalescent COVID-19 samples originated in the United States, Italy and Spain. PBMCs, B-cell-depleted T cells, or T cells were the source of the cDNA or gDNA that made up the material.

Clones were sequenced by immunoSEQ multiplex PCR, and TCRdb holds only the in-frame ones, with some missing. The profile shows 250,000 to 300,000 clones, about 90% of them singletons. The germline V gene encodes CDR1 SGDLS and CDR2 YYNGEE. CDR3 length equals 14 residues. V was shortened by 2 bases and J by 3 bases, with 9 bases between the two germline ends. The sequenced sample was peripheral blood. The sequence derives from a woman in her twenties or thirties with COVID-19, enrolled during active disease. The genes are TRBV9 and TRBJ2-1; D might be TRBD2 (5 bases). CDR3 loop: CASSVGRFYNEQFF. DNA of the CDR3: TGTGCCAGCAGCGTGGGGAGATTCTACAATGAGCAGTTCTTC.